In this sample, the clone carrying this T cell receptor (beta chain) turned up a few times. The antigen is unknown. These data belong to a study of beta chain features in type 1 diabetes. Whole-study context: Age and gender were similar between patients and healthy donors, as were cell yields. General study points: TCRB CDR3 length was moderately but significantly reduced in all four CD4+ subsets of Type 1 diabetes patients. Possibly, sequencing cDNA over-represented cells that had high TCR expression levels.

Expressed TCRB transcripts got sequenced, as all isolated RNA was reverse transcribed. For naive, central memory and regulatory T cell samples, reads averaged roughly 3.6 million. Measured with immunoSEQ multiplex PCR; TCRdb has only the in-frame clones, and not every one. The sample has about 260,000 clones, around 22% seen once. Blood was collected once per donor into heparin, averaging about 116 mL. V was trimmed by 5 bases and J by 0 bases, leaving 8 bases between them. This CDR3 has 15 amino acids. Germline V gene sequence: CDR1 SGHAT, CDR2 FQNNGV. The specimen was naive CD4+ T cells from blood. This clonotype was sampled from a woman aged 25 to 39 with type 1 diabetes. This chain links TRBV11-2 with TRBJ2-6; D perhaps matches TRBD2 (5 bases). CDR3 sequence: CASSPTSSGANVLTF. DNA for the CDR3: TGTGCCAGCAGCCCCACTAGCTCTGGGGCCAACGTCCTGACTTTC.